This is a list of T cell receptor beta chains from one sample in a study of shared clonotypes between healthy human individuals. Generated by immunoSEQ multiplex PCR, the TCRdb table keeps only in-frame clones and is missing some. The sample includes over a million clones, about 74% seen only once; the top ten take approximately 1.5%. The material sequenced was memory CD4+ T cells sorted from blood. The origin of the receptors is a man between 18 and 35 years old in good health. Each CDR3 is given with its conserved first and last residue. Each record gives: V gene, D gene, J gene, clone size, CDR3 protein, CDR3 DNA. D genes are given only for firm matches. Size is omitted from some rows. Given values are once, few, many or a class for expanded clones.

>TRBV5-1|TRBD1|TRBJ1-1|-
CASSVTGGHTEAFF
TGCGCCAGCAGCGTGACAGGGGGCCACACTGAAGCTTTCTTT
>TRBV11-2|TRBD1|TRBJ1-4|-
CASSLKTGGSEKLFF
TGTGCCAGCAGCTTAAAGACAGGGGGTAGTGAAAAACTGTTTTTT
>TRBV5-1|TRBD1|TRBJ2-7|few
CASSLGTGGFSEQYF
TGCGCCAGCAGCTTGGGGACAGGGGGCTTCTCCGAGCAGTACTTC
>TRBV7-2|TRBD1|TRBJ2-3|-
CASSHRGTGTVRNTDTQYF
TGTGCCAGCAGCCACAGAGGGACAGGAACAGTTAGGAACACAGATACGCAGTATTTT
>TRBV5-1|-|TRBJ2-1|few
CASSLAPAYNEQFF
TGCGCCAGCAGCTTGGCGCCAGCTTACAATGAGCAGTTCTTC
>TRBV7-9|-|TRBJ1-6|-
CASAHSDNSPLHF
TGTGCCAGCGCGCACTCGGACAATTCACCCCTCCACTTT
>TRBV7-7|TRBD1|TRBJ2-3|-
CASSLGTASTDTQYF
TGTGCTAGCAGCCTGGGGACAGCTAGCACAGATACGCAGTATTTT
>TRBV4-3|TRBD2|TRBJ2-1|few
CASSQRVKASGLDEQFF
TGCGCCAGCAGCCAAAGGGTAAAGGCTAGCGGGTTGGATGAGCAGTTCTTC
>TRBV29-1|-|TRBJ2-3|-
CSVGLGPPLNWVNTQYF
TGCAGCGTTGGGTTGGGGCCGCCTCTTAATTGGGTAAATACGCAGTATTTT
>TRBV7-9|-|TRBJ2-5|-
CASSLDTQETQYF
TGTGCCAGCAGCTTAGACACTCAAGAGACCCAGTACTTC
>TRBV7-9|-|TRBJ1-1|-
CASSLEDSATEAFF
TGTGCCAGCAGCTTAGAAGACAGTGCCACTGAAGCTTTCTTT
>TRBV5-1|-|TRBJ2-5|few
CASSLSRGWETQYF
TGCGCCAGCAGCTTATCGAGGGGCTGGGAGACCCAGTACTTC
>TRBV6-1|-|TRBJ2-2|few
CASSRKGNTGELFF
TGTGCCAGCAGTAGAAAGGGTAACACCGGGGAGCTGTTTTTT
>TRBV4-1|-|TRBJ2-5|-
CASSQVGIETQYF
TGCGCCAGCAGCCAAGTAGGGATTGAGACCCAGTACTTC
>TRBV6-6|-|TRBJ2-3|-
CASSAPDTQYF
TGTGCCAGCAGTGCACCCGATACGCAGTATTTT
>TRBV30|-|TRBJ2-7|-
CAWSVQNEQYF
TGTGCCTGGAGTGTACAGAATGAGCAGTACTTC
>TRBV7-8|TRBD2|TRBJ2-3|many
CASSLARGLAGVPTDTQYF
TGTGCCAGCAGCTTAGCGCGAGGACTAGCGGGAGTTCCGACAGATACGCAGTATTTT
>TRBV7-2|TRBD1|TRBJ1-1|once
CASRSTGGTEAFF
TGTGCCAGCAGATCCACAGGGGGGACTGAAGCTTTCTTT
>TRBV30|TRBD2|TRBJ2-3|-
CAWGLGTDTQYF
TGTGCCTGGGGACTAGGCACAGATACGCAGTATTTT
>TRBV5-1|TRBD2|TRBJ2-5|-
CASSLVLAGDQETQYF
TGCGCCAGCAGCTTGGTTCTAGCGGGGGACCAAGAGACCCAGTACTTC
>TRBV7-8|-|TRBJ1-2|-
CASSLSRQARNGYTF
TGTGCCAGCAGCCTCTCAAGACAGGCGAGGAATGGCTACACCTTC
>TRBV10-1|-|TRBJ1-1|-
CASSVGGFTEAFF
TGCGCCAGCAGTGTCGGGGGGTTCACTGAAGCTTTCTTT
>TRBV7-9|TRBD2|TRBJ2-7|few
CASSFEERDPTYEQYF
TGTGCCAGCAGCTTCGAAGAGCGGGACCCTACTTACGAGCAGTACTTC
>TRBV7-2|TRBD1|TRBJ1-3|-
CASSLSDRNTIYF
TGTGCCAGCAGCCTCTCGGACAGGAACACCATATATTTT
>TRBV19|-|TRBJ1-2|-
CASSPRARRGYTF
TGTGCCAGTAGTCCCCGGGCCCGTCGTGGCTACACCTTC
>TRBV18|-|TRBJ2-1|-
CASSPLSGNYNEQFF
TGTGCCAGCTCACCACTTTCGGGGAACTACAATGAGCAGTTCTTC
>TRBV4-1|-|TRBJ2-2|few
CASSQGLQGRTGELFF
TGCGCCAGCAGCCAAGGGTTACAGGGGAGGACCGGGGAGCTGTTTTTT
>TRBV6-5|TRBD2|TRBJ2-7|-
CASSSAGASFYEQYF
TGTGCCAGCAGTTCTGCGGGAGCGTCGTTCTACGAGCAGTACTTC
>TRBV19|TRBD1|TRBJ1-2|-
CASTPPGTGVRDGYTF
TGTGCCAGTACCCCCCCCGGGACAGGGGTCAGGGATGGCTACACCTTC
>TRBV7-3|-|TRBJ2-1|-
CASSLDAGRIYNEQFF
TGTGCCAGCAGCTTAGATGCGGGGAGGATCTACAATGAGCAGTTCTTC
>TRBV19|-|TRBJ2-2|-
CASSIGAHLSGRTGELFF
TGTGCCAGTAGTATTGGGGCGCACCTAAGTGGACGCACCGGGGAGCTGTTTTTT
>TRBV5-4|-|TRBJ2-3|-
CASSLGPGSTDTQYF
TGTGCCAGCAGCTTGGGTCCTGGTAGCACAGATACGCAGTATTTT
>TRBV21-1|-|TRBJ2-3|-
CASSKEVGRETDTQYF
TGTGCCAGCAGCAAAGAAGTGGGGAGGGAGACAGATACGCAGTATTTT
>TRBV5-5|-|TRBJ2-7|few
CASSLRQGGSSYEQYF
TGTGCCAGCAGCTTGAGGCAGGGCGGTTCCTCCTACGAGCAGTACTTC
>TRBV7-9|-|TRBJ2-1|few
CASSLAFREQFF
TGTGCCAGCAGCTTAGCTTTCCGTGAGCAGTTCTTC
>TRBV19|-|TRBJ2-5|few
CASKTRDDRNGETQYF
TGTGCCAGTAAAACCCGTGATGACAGGAACGGAGAGACCCAGTACTTC
>TRBV5-4|-|TRBJ1-1|-
CASSLGGGGRGNTEAFF
TGTGCCAGCAGCTTGGGTGGGGGTGGCAGGGGAAACACTGAAGCTTTCTTT
>TRBV5-1|-|TRBJ2-7|-
CASSFGDALPAEQYF
TGCGCCAGCAGCTTTGGGGACGCCCTCCCCGCCGAGCAGTACTTC
>TRBV7-2|TRBD2|TRBJ2-5|-
CASSLTSGMETQYF
TGTGCCAGCAGCCTGACTAGCGGGATGGAGACCCAGTACTTC
>TRBV7-2|-|TRBJ2-5|-
CASSLADRVGTQYF
TGTGCCAGCAGCTTAGCGGATAGGGTAGGGACCCAGTACTTC
>TRBV6-5|TRBD1|TRBJ1-2|-
CASSPSGQGRYGYTF
TGTGCCAGCAGTCCCTCGGGACAGGGGAGGTATGGCTACACCTTC
>TRBV5-1|TRBD1|TRBJ2-7|-
CASSLEGWRTGGEEQYF
TGCGCCAGCAGCTTGGAAGGTTGGCGGACAGGGGGCGAGGAGCAGTACTTC
>TRBV15|-|TRBJ2-7|-
CATSRQGDEQYF
TGTGCCACCAGCAGACAAGGCGACGAGCAGTACTTC
>TRBV9|-|TRBJ1-6|-
CASSVTWAGSPLHF
TGTGCCAGCAGCGTTACCTGGGCGGGGTCACCCCTCCACTTT
>TRBV18|-|TRBJ1-1|-
CASSSARGTEAFF
TGTGCCAGCTCATCGGCGAGGGGGACTGAAGCTTTCTTT
>TRBV7-9|-|TRBJ1-1|-
CASSLGTQNTEAFF
TGTGCCAGCAGCTTGGGGACCCAGAACACTGAAGCTTTCTTT
>TRBV5-1|-|TRBJ1-4|-
CASSSAPAGGWEKLFF
TGCGCCAGCAGCTCCGCCCCGGCAGGAGGTTGGGAAAAACTGTTTTTT
>TRBV5-1|TRBD2|TRBJ2-5|-
CASSLSSGYQETQYF
TGCGCCAGCAGCCTGTCTAGCGGGTACCAAGAGACCCAGTACTTC